The 23 T cell receptor beta chains presented below share a single source sample, sequenced in a study of T cell responses to AZD1222 COVID-19 vaccine. Libraries were prepared by immunoSEQ multiplex PCR; TCRdb keeps only in-frame clonotypes and omits some of them. In the table there are 110,000 to 150,000 clones, roughly 91% of which are singletons. The specimen comprised peripheral blood, sampled on day 0 of AZD1222 vaccination. The source is an adult in good health.

V usage is TRBV5-5 and J usage is TRBJ2-3, with 7 bases fitting TRBD1. CDR3 length: 15 amino acids. Looked up from germline, CDR1 is SGHKS and CDR2 is YYEKEE (reference sequence). V lost 2 bases to trimming and J lost 4 bases; unmatched junction nucleotides: 7. CDR3 residues: CASSFFGQEADTQYF. In DNA form, the CDR3 reads TGTGCCAGCAGCTTTTTTGGACAGGAGGCAGATACGCAGTATTTT.

The chain recombines TRBV4-1 with TRBJ1-1; TRBD1 agrees at 11 bases. Germline CDR1 reads MGHRA; CDR2 reads YSYEKL. The CDR3 length is 15 residues. V shed 1 base and J 4 bases; nucleotides not matched to a gene: 2. The CDR3: CASSQGGQGVTEAFF. The CDR3 nucleotides are TGCGCCAGCAGCCAAGGGGGACAGGGGGTCACTGAAGCTTTCTTT.

This chain uses TRBV6-5 with TRBJ2-5, with 8 nucleotides matching TRBD2. J lost 1 base, V lost 2 bases, and 3 bases had no gene match. CDR3 length equals 15 residues. Germline CDR1 is MNHEY and CDR2 is SVGAGI. As DNA, the CDR3 is TGTGCCAGCAGTTACCGAGCGGGGGCCCAAGAGACCCAGTACTTC. This gives the protein CASSYRAGAQETQYF.

The V call is TRBV7-6, the J call TRBJ2-2; 8 nucleotides line up with TRBD2. With V trimmed by 5 bases and J by 5 bases, 10 bases remained unmatched. Germline V gene sequence: CDR1 SGHVS, CDR2 FNYEAQ. There are 16 residues in the CDR3. CDR3 protein: CASSLPRGGKTGELFF. CDR3 DNA: TGTGCCAGCAGCCTACCCCGGGGGGGCAAAACCGGGGAGCTGTTTTTT.

The CDR3 sequence is CASSLVYNQPQHF. The CDR3 DNA sequence: TGTGCCAGCAGCTTGGTCTATAATCAGCCCCAGCATTTT. The rearrangement links TRBV5-6 to TRBJ1-5, with D unclear. V was clipped by 0 bases and J by 4 bases, with 5 bases between them. The CDR3 contains 13 residues. In germline, CDR1 is SGHDT, CDR2 YYEEEE.

This sequence joins TRBV29-1 and TRBJ2-3; the match to TRBD1 covers 10 bases. Germline-derived CDR1 and CDR2 are SQVTM and ANQGSEA. Losses at the gene ends were 7 bases for V and 1 base for J; bases not matched to a gene: 2. The CDR3 contains 13 residues. This CDR3 reads CSAGTGGTDTQYF. The CDR3 DNA reads TGCAGCGCCGGGACAGGGGGCACAGATACGCAGTATTTT.

The chain employs TRBV4-3 and TRBJ1-6; tentative D call: TRBD1 (5 bases). This CDR3 region has 15 residues. V lost 0 bases to trimming and J lost 7 bases, with 10 bases between them. Germline loops: CDR1 LGHNA, CDR2 YSLEER. CDR3 nucleotides: TGCGCCAGCAGCCAAGAAGGGGCGAGGAATTCACCCCTCCACTTT. This encodes CASSQEGARNSPLHF.

This chain connects TRBV19 to TRBJ1-4, with a tentative D call TRBD1 (6 bases). V was trimmed by 2 bases and J by 6 bases, leaving 10 bases between them. The CDR3 runs to 14 residues. The germline V gene encodes CDR1 LNHDA and CDR2 SQIVND (reference sequence). CDR3 DNA: TGTGCCAGTAGTATAACAGGGTACGATGAAAAACTGTTTTTT. This sequence encodes CASSITGYDEKLFF.

V usage is TRBV9 and J usage is TRBJ2-5; 9 positions agree with TRBD2. In germline, CDR1 is SGDLS, CDR2 YYNGEE. This CDR3 contains 14 residues. The V and J ends lost 4 bases and 4 bases, in that order; junction bases with no gene match: 5. CDR3 sequence reads: CASSLGTSSETQYF. CDR3 nucleotide sequence: TGTGCCAGCAGCCTCGGGACTAGCTCAGAGACCCAGTACTTC.

The chain recombines TRBV18 with TRBJ1-3; D is undetermined. Per germline, CDR1 KGHSH and CDR2 LQKENI. Trimming stripped 6 bases from V and 3 bases from J, with 15 bases between. The CDR3 loop spans 15 amino acids. As DNA, the CDR3 is TGTGCCAGCTCCCGGGATCTGGTCGGTGGAAACACCATATATTTT. Amino acid sequence: CASSRDLVGGNTIYF.

In this sample, this clone turned up once. The chain has TRBV2 and TRBJ2-3, with a tentative D call TRBD1 (6 bases). CDR1 and CDR2 from the germline V gene are SNHLY and FYNNEI. The CDR3 length is 15 residues. V was pared by 8 bases and J by 2 bases, with 17 bases between. CDR3 loop: CASDELTGVTDTQYF. The CDR3 coding sequence is TGTGCCAGCGACGAACTGACAGGTGTCACAGATACGCAGTATTTT.

V gene TRBV10-3 combines with J gene TRBJ1-1; 7 bases align to TRBD1. CDR1 is ENHRY and CDR2 is SYGVKD in the germline V gene. The CDR3 covers 13 residues. V gave up 8 bases and J gave up 2 bases; unmatched junction bases: 5. In DNA form, the CDR3 reads TGTGCCATCGGGACAGACAGTAACACTGAAGCTTTCTTT. This codes for CAIGTDSNTEAFF.

The CDR3 DNA sequence: TGTGCCAGCAGCGTGGGGACAGGGGGCTCCTCTGGAAACACCATATATTTT. It translates to CASSVGTGGSSGNTIYF. This chain links TRBV9 with TRBJ1-3; 12 nucleotides line up with TRBD1. Germline CDR1 reads SGDLS; CDR2 reads YYNGEE. Unmatched junction bases numbered 3, after V lost 2 bases and J lost 0 bases. The CDR3 has 17 residues. Combining the CDR3 with reference TRBV9 and TRBJ1-3 gives the whole variable domain DSGVTQTPKHLITATGQRVTLRCSPRSGDLSVYWYQQSLDQGLQFLIQYYNGEERAKGNILERFSAQQFPDLHSELNLSSLELGDSALYFCASSVGTGGSSGNTIYFGEGSWLTVV.

The V call is TRBV2, the J call TRBJ1-3; 10 nucleotides align to TRBD1. This CDR3 has 17 amino acids. Germline V lookup: CDR1 SNHLY, CDR2 FYNNEI. After removal of 6 bases from V and 4 bases from J, the junction contained 12 bases not matched to a gene. The DNA of the CDR3 is TGTGCCAGCAGCCGAACGGGGACAGGGGCCGCCGGAAACACCATATATTTT. This translates into CASSRTGTGAAGNTIYF.

This clone occurred once. The CDR3 region is CASTLPGTGELFF. The CDR3 nucleotides are TGTGCCAGCACCCTACCGGGGACCGGGGAGCTGTTTTTT. The chain is built from TRBV6-5 and TRBJ2-2; D might be TRBD2 (5 bases). V dropped 7 bases and J dropped 5 bases, with 11 bases sitting between them. This CDR3 contains 13 residues. Germline CDR1 and CDR2: MNHEY and SVGAGI.

The rearrangement uses TRBV4-1 and TRBJ1-5; D unclear. Germline assignment: CDR1 MGHRA and CDR2 YSYEKL. The V gene lost 2 bases and the J gene lost 12 bases, with 17 bases spanning the gap. CDR3 length: 14 amino acids. DNA of the CDR3: TGCGCCAGCAGCCAAAGTGACATACCGCGCGACCAGCATTTT. Residues: CASSQSDIPRDQHF.

The chain is built from TRBV20-1 and TRBJ2-5; D possibly corresponds to TRBD2 (6 bases). Germline CDR1 and CDR2: DFQATT and SNEGSKA (reference sequence). V was pared by 3 bases and J by 5 bases, with 13 bases between. The CDR3 is 13 amino acids. CDR3 sequence (DNA): TGCAGTGCTAGTGCACTAGCCCTGGAGACCCAGTACTTC. It translates to CSASALALETQYF.

This chain uses TRBV29-1 with TRBJ1-2, with 7 bases that match TRBD1. There are 13 residues in the CDR3. V lost 7 bases to trimming and J lost 4 bases; unmatched junction nucleotides: 9. Per germline, CDR1 SQVTM and CDR2 ANQGSEA. The CDR3 nucleotides are TGCAGCGCAGGCCTGGGACAGCCCTATGGCTACACCTTC. Translated: CSAGLGQPYGYTF.

The chain employs TRBV7-9 and TRBJ1-5; D unresolved. Trimming removed 1 base at V and 6 bases at J, with 4 bases between. This CDR3 has 12 amino acids. The V gene's germline CDR1 is SEHNR and CDR2 FQNEAQ (reference sequence). The CDR3 nucleotides are TGTGCCAGCAGCTTAGAAGTTCAGCCCCAGCATTTT. This encodes CASSLEVQPQHF.

V gene TRBV6-5 combines with J gene TRBJ2-1; tentative D call: TRBD1 (6 bases). The V end was cut by 6 bases, the J end by 5 bases, with 17 bases between. The germline V gene encodes CDR1 MNHEY and CDR2 SVGAGI. The CDR3 extends over 15 amino acids. In DNA form, the CDR3 reads TGTGCCAGCAGGATGGAACAGGGCGCCCACAATGAGCAGTTCTTC. As protein: CASRMEQGAHNEQFF.

CDR3 DNA: TGTGCCAGCTTCTTCAGCACTGAAGCTTTCTTT. Amino acids: CASFFSTEAFF. The chain carries TRBV19 and TRBJ1-1; no reliable D call. Trimming left V 9 bases short and J 4 bases short, with 9 bases between. The germline V gene encodes CDR1 LNHDA and CDR2 SQIVND (reference sequence). This CDR3 comprises 11 residues.

This clone has only a few counts. The rearrangement links TRBV28 to TRBJ1-1; D not certain. V was trimmed by 5 bases and J by 7 bases, leaving 14 bases between them. There are 13 residues in the CDR3. Germline V gene sequence: CDR1 MDHEN, CDR2 SYDVKM. The CDR3 region has the DNA TGTGCCAGCAGTCCCCCTAGCGAGGGTGAAGCTTTCTTT. This sequence encodes CASSPPSEGEAFF.

This clone was seen once. The same CDR3 also results from other DNA sequences found in this sample. The chain uses TRBV3-1 (or the pseudogene TRBV3-2) and TRBJ1-1; unclear D gene. Trimming removed 3 bases at V and 1 base at J, with 3 bases between. Looked up from germline, CDR1 is LGHDT and CDR2 is YNNKEL (reference sequence). This CDR3 spans 12 amino acids. CDR3 nucleotide sequence: TGTGCCAGCAGCCAGAGGAACACTGAAGCTTTCTTT. As protein: CASSQRNTEAFF.